One sample yielded the 22 T cell receptor beta chains listed below, sequenced in a study of vaccination effects on CD4 cells after COVID-19. Around day 10 of culture, CD4+ T cells were separated out. For these TCRs, the target antigens are not known. Assay: immunoSEQ multiplex PCR; the TCRdb copy retains only in-frame clones and omits some. The sample lists about 72,000 clones, 60% to 80% seen once, with roughly 1.9% in the top ten. Sequenced material: CD4+ T cells from PBMCs cultured without peptide, taken before COVID-19 vaccination. The receptors stem from a human donor who received a COVID-19 vaccine.

This chain links TRBV11-2 with TRBJ1-3, with D possibly being TRBD1 (6 bases). V was clipped by 5 bases and J by 1 base, with 18 bases between them. Germline CDR1 and CDR2: SGHAT and FQNNGV. This CDR3 comprises 17 residues. Here the CDR3 reads CASSQPDLGASGNTIYF. CDR3 bases: TGTGCCAGCAGCCAACCCGATCTGGGGGCATCTGGAAACACCATATATTTT.

V is TRBV11-2 and J is TRBJ2-2, with a possible D match to TRBD2 (7 bases). The germline V and J ends were trimmed by 5 bases and 4 bases, with 17 bases remaining between them. This CDR3 contains 16 residues. CDR1 and CDR2 from the germline V gene are SGHAT and FQNNGV. In DNA form, the CDR3 reads TGTGCCAGCAGCCCCCGTCTGGGGGGGCGCACCGGGGAGCTGTTTTTT. It encodes CASSPRLGGRTGELFF.

The chain has TRBV28 and TRBJ2-6; D is unclear. The CDR3 loop spans 15 amino acids. Per germline, CDR1 MDHEN and CDR2 SYDVKM. Deletions cut 5 bases from V and 0 bases from J, with 8 bases between. This CDR3 reads CASSPFSSGANVLTF. The CDR3, as DNA: TGTGCCAGCAGTCCATTCTCCTCTGGGGCCAACGTCCTGACTTTC. Filled out from reference TRBV28 and TRBJ2-6, the complete variable domain reads DVKVTQSSRYLVKRTGEKVFLECVQDMDHENMFWYRQDPGLGLRLIYFSYDVKMKEKGDIPEGYSVSREKKERFSLILESASTNQTSMYLCASSPFSSGANVLTFGAGSRLTVL.

This clone was counted between two and nine times. The rearrangement joins TRBV6-1 to TRBJ1-1; possible D gene TRBD1, 6 bases. V was shortened by 0 bases and J by 1 base, with 9 bases between the two germline ends. This CDR3 is 15 amino acids long. Per germline, CDR1 MNHNS and CDR2 SASEGT. Here the CDR3 reads CASSEAGRGNTEAFF. In DNA, the CDR3 is TGTGCCAGCAGTGAAGCGGGCAGGGGGAACACTGAAGCTTTCTTT.

The chain is built from TRBV6-6 and TRBJ2-3; 10 nucleotides line up with TRBD1. Trimming removed 5 bases from V and 1 base from J; junction bases left unmatched: 12. The V gene's germline CDR1 is MNHNY and CDR2 SVGAGI (reference sequence). The CDR3 has 18 residues. CDR3 sequence: CASSRTGGAGGRTDTQYF. Here the CDR3 DNA reads TGTGCCAGCAGTCGGACAGGGGGTGCGGGGGGCCGCACAGATACGCAGTATTTT.

V usage is TRBV10-1 and J usage is TRBJ2-1; TRBD2 agrees at 9 bases. Germline-derived CDR1 and CDR2 are WNHNN and SYGVQD (reference sequence). V was clipped by 5 bases and J by 8 bases; unmatched bases: 10. This CDR3 has 15 amino acids. CDR3 coding DNA: TGCGCCAGCAGTCCGCGAGCGGGGGGAAAGTATGAGCAGTTCTTC. It codes for CASSPRAGGKYEQFF.

The DNA for the CDR3 is TGTGCCAGCACCCCCCGCGGCGGAGAAGCTTTCTTT. This translates into CASTPRGGEAFF. V usage is TRBV6-5 and J usage is TRBJ1-1; D gene unclear. The V gene's germline CDR1 is MNHEY and CDR2 SVGAGI. This CDR3 has 12 amino acids. The germline V and J ends were trimmed by 7 bases and 8 bases, with 14 bases remaining between them.

This clone was recorded only once. The genes are TRBV6-4 and TRBJ2-7; D is unclear. V lost 4 bases, J lost 4 bases, and 8 bases lay in between. CDR3 length equals 12 residues. Per the germline V gene, CDR1 is MRHNA and CDR2 is SNTAGT. CDR3 DNA sequence: TGTGCCAGCAGTGCAACGATTTACGAGCAGTACGTC. The encoded protein is CASSATIYEQYV.

The V and J genes are TRBV5-1 and TRBJ1-1, with D perhaps TRBD1 (5 bases). Germline CDR1 and CDR2: SGHRS and YFSETQ. Deletions cut 0 bases from V and 3 bases from J, with 6 bases between. The CDR3 sequence is 13 residues long. Written as DNA, the CDR3 is TGCGCCAGCAGCTTGGAGGGGCACACTGAAGCTTTCTTT. This gives the protein CASSLEGHTEAFF.

J is TRBJ2-4 and V is TRBV27; either TRBD1 or TRBD2 may supply D (5 bases each). Deletions cut 5 bases from V and 8 bases from J, with 13 bases between. CDR1 is MNHEY and CDR2 is SMNVEV in the germline V gene (reference sequence). This CDR3 region has 13 residues. CDR3 loop: CASSKNRGDIQYF. The CDR3 region has the DNA TGTGCCAGCAGTAAGAATAGAGGGGACATTCAGTACTTC.

V gene TRBV29-1 combines with J gene TRBJ2-7, with D possibly matching TRBD1 (6 bases). In germline, CDR1 is SQVTM, CDR2 ANQGSEA. The CDR3 is 13 residues long. The V end lost 6 bases, the J end lost 5 bases, and 17 bases lay between the germline ends. CDR3 DNA: TGCAGCGTCGCGCTCACAGGGTACGACGAGCAGTACGTC. This sequence encodes CSVALTGYDEQYV.

This sequence joins TRBV5-8 and TRBJ2-3, with a possible D match to TRBD2 (5 bases). The germline V gene has CDR1 SGHTS and CDR2 YDEGEE. The CDR3 runs to 16 residues. V dropped 7 bases and J dropped 0 bases, with 18 bases sitting between them. The CDR3 DNA reads TGTGCCAGCCCCGTTTGGGCGGGTAGGAGCACAGATACGCAGTATTTT. It translates to CASPVWAGRSTDTQYF.

V and J are TRBV6-1 and TRBJ2-1; 11 bases agree with TRBD2. J was trimmed by 9 bases and V by 2 bases; bases with no gene match: 9. Germline values: CDR1 MNHNS, CDR2 SASEGT. The CDR3 contains 16 residues. CDR3: CASSETLAGGRGEQFF. In nucleotides, the CDR3 is TGTGCCAGCAGTGAAACCCTAGCGGGGGGCCGTGGTGAGCAGTTCTTC.

The rearrangement links TRBV9 to TRBJ2-5; TRBD1 matches at 8 bases. The CDR3 extends over 15 amino acids. Germline V CDR1 and CDR2: SGDLS, YYNGEE. Trimming removed 3 bases from V and 1 base from J; junction bases left unmatched: 5. CDR3 bases: TGTGCCAGCAGCGCCCAGGGGGCTAGCCAAGAGACCCAGTACTTC. As protein: CASSAQGASQETQYF.

In its sample, this clone was seen once. This chain joins TRBV5-4 and TRBJ2-7; D not certain. The CDR3 spans 15 residues. Germline V gives CDR1 SGHNT, CDR2 YYREEE (reference sequence). Trimming removed 0 bases at V and 0 bases at J, with 10 bases between. CDR3 bases: TGTGCCAGCAGCTTGGGGACCCGGAGCTCCTACGAGCAGTACGTC. This gives the protein CASSLGTRSSYEQYV.

The rearrangement links TRBV11-2 to TRBJ2-3; TRBD2 aligns across 8 bases. The CDR3 contains 15 residues. Per germline, CDR1 SGHAT and CDR2 FQNNGV. Germline trimming cut 2 bases from V and 3 bases from J; bases unmatched to any gene: 4. This chain's CDR3 is CASSLIAGGTDTQYF. CDR3 coding DNA: TGTGCCAGCAGCTTAATTGCGGGGGGAACAGATACGCAGTATTTT.

The V and J genes are TRBV7-2 and TRBJ2-7, with TRBD1 as a possible D gene (5 bases). V lost 3 bases to trimming and J lost 0 bases, with 9 bases between them. The CDR3 totals 14 residues. Germline CDR1 is SGHTA and CDR2 is FQGNSA. CDR3 DNA sequence: TGTGCCAGCAGCTTGGACATTACCTCCTACGAGCAGTACGTC. Translating gives CASSLDITSYEQYV.

CDR3 amino acids: CASTSQGGLTEAFF. CDR3 nucleotides: TGTGCCAGCACATCCCAGGGGGGTCTCACTGAAGCTTTCTTT. The J gene is TRBJ1-1, the V gene TRBV6-5; TRBD1 matches 7 bases. V lost 7 bases and J lost 4; bases outside the gene matches: 9. Germline V gene data show CDR1 as MNHEY and CDR2 as SVGAGI. This CDR3 spans 14 amino acids.

The chain combines TRBV10-2 with TRBJ1-4; D unresolved. Germline CDR1 reads WSHSY; CDR2 reads SAAADI. V lost 3 bases and J lost 6, with 11 bases in between. There are 14 residues in the CDR3. CDR3 nucleotide sequence: TGCGCCAGCAGTGACGGCCCGAGGGATGAAAAACTGTTTTTT. It codes for CASSDGPRDEKLFF.

The chain employs TRBV9 and TRBJ2-1, with D perhaps TRBD2 (7 bases). V lost 6 bases to trimming and J lost 3 bases, with 13 bases between them. The germline V gene encodes CDR1 SGDLS and CDR2 YYNGEE. The CDR3 is 14 amino acids. Here the CDR3 reads CASTRGADYNEQFF. CDR3 coding DNA: TGTGCCAGCACACGGGGGGCCGACTACAATGAGCAGTTCTTC.

A word on this clone: The sample holds other DNA sequences that translate to the same CDR3. V is TRBV29-1 and J is TRBJ2-1; 9 bases are a match to TRBD1. Trimming at V came to 6 bases and at J to 3 bases, leaving 3 bases not matched to a gene. There are 13 residues in the CDR3. Germline-derived CDR1 and CDR2 are SQVTM and ANQGSEA. CDR3 sequence (DNA): TGCAGCGTCCCGGGACAGGGCTACAATGAGCAGTTCTTC. Protein product: CSVPGQGYNEQFF.

The chain couples TRBV7-9 to TRBJ2-1; TRBD1 aligns across 9 bases. This CDR3 region has 14 residues. Germline CDR1 is SEHNR and CDR2 is FQNEAQ (reference sequence). The J segment lost 7 bases and the V segment lost 5 bases, leaving 6 bases of the junction unmatched. The CDR3 spells CASSPGQGRNEQFF. The CDR3 bases are TGTGCCAGCAGCCCAGGACAGGGGAGGAATGAGCAGTTCTTC.